The sequence of this T cell receptor beta chain was determined in a study of T cells in Graves' hyperthyroidism and ophthalmopathy. Overall study: Staff took peripheral blood when the initial diagnosis was made, before any treatment began.

The CDR3 regions of TCR beta were amplified from RNA transcripts. The primer set for the first-round RT-PCR of the TCR CDR3 was HTBI. One entry per CDR3 protein results from TCRdb running MiXCR on the multiplex PCR reads. The sample has roughly 570,000 distinct CDR3 sequences, 15% to 18% seen once. The sample holds many counts of this clonotype. As yet, its antigen is unknown. Study-level findings and limits: Prediction of ophthalmopathy progression came a median 6.5 months pre-onset.

It was roughly 10 ml of fresh peripheral blood that supplied the PBMCs. Input material: blood. The TCR sequence derives from a young woman with Graves' hyperthyroidism.

The CDR3 spells CASSPSDRGAYSYEQYF. The CDR3 DNA reads as TGTGCCAGCAGCCCGTCCGACAGGGGAGCTTACTCCTACGAGCAGTACTTC. The J gene is TRBJ2-7, the V gene TRBV7-2, with 8 bases matching TRBD1. Per germline, CDR1 SGHTA and CDR2 FQGNSA. V lost 5 bases and J lost 0; bases outside the gene matches: 12. This CDR3 is built from 17 residues.